The present T cell receptor (beta chain) was sequenced within a study of T cells in Graves' hyperthyroidism and ophthalmopathy. The V and J ends lost 6 bases and 2 bases, in that order; junction bases with no gene match: 8. Germline V gene data show CDR1 as LGHNA and CDR2 as YSLEER. The CDR3 consists of 16 residues. Over 9 ml of fresh peripheral blood supplied the PBMCs. RNA transcripts provided the source from which TCR beta CDR3 regions were amplified. TCR CDR3 regions were first amplified by RT-PCR with HTBI primers. MiXCR, run by TCRdb on the multiplex PCR reads, gives a single entry per CDR3 protein. There are around 760,000 distinct CDR3 sequences in the sample; 35% occur only once, and more than 25% lies in the top ten.

The sample comprised blood. The source is a woman between 40 and 55 years old with Graves' hyperthyroidism. V is TRBV4-3 and J is TRBJ2-2, with 8 positions matching TRBD2. Here the CDR3 DNA reads TGCGCCAGCAGGAGGAGTAGCGGGGTTAACACCGGGGAGCTGTTTTTT. Translated, it gives CASRRSSGVNTGELFF.